This T cell receptor (beta chain) was observed in a study of T-cell memory formation after mild COVID-19. Using its own MiXCR run on the 5' RACE reads, TCRdb lists one record per CDR3 protein. The profile covers approximately 150,000 distinct CDR3 sequences, with about a fifth appearing a single time and approximately 2.3% taken by the ten largest. Trimming removed 5 bases at V and 4 bases at J, with 3 bases between. The CDR3 contains 11 residues. The rearrangement uses TRBV12-3 or TRBV12-4 and TRBJ1-3; no clear D. The sequenced sample was PBMCs or a T cell subset sorted from them (not recorded which). The TCR sequence derives from an adult woman who had mild COVID-19 (a few samples of this study predate the infection). Cell type and time point are not known. In DNA, the CDR3 is TGTGCCAGCAGTGCCGGAAACACCATATATTTT. Translation gives CASSAGNTIYF.